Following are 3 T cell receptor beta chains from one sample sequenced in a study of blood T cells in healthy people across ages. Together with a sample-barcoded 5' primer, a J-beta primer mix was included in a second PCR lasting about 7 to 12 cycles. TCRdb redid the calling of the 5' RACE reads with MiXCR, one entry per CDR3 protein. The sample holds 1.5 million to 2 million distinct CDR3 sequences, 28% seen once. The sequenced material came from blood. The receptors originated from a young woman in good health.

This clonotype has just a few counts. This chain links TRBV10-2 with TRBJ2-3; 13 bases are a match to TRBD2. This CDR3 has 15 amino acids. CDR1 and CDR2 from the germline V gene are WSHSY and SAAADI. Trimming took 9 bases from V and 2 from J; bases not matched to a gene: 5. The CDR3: CASRLAGGDTDTQYF. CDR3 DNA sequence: TGCGCCAGTAGACTAGCGGGAGGTGACACAGATACGCAGTATTTT.

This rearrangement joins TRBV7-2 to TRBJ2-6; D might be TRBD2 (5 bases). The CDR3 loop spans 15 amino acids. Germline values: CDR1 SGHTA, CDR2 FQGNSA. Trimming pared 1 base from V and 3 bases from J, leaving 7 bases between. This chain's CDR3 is CASSLGGNGANVLTF. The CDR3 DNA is TGTGCCAGCAGCTTAGGAGGGAATGGGGCCAACGTCCTGACTTTC.

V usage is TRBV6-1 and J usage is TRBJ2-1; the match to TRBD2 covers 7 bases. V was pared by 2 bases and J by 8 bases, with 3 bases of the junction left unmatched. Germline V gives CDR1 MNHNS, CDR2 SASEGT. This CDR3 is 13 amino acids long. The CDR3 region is CASSERTSDEQFF. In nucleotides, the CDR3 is TGTGCCAGCAGTGAAAGAACTAGCGATGAGCAGTTCTTC.